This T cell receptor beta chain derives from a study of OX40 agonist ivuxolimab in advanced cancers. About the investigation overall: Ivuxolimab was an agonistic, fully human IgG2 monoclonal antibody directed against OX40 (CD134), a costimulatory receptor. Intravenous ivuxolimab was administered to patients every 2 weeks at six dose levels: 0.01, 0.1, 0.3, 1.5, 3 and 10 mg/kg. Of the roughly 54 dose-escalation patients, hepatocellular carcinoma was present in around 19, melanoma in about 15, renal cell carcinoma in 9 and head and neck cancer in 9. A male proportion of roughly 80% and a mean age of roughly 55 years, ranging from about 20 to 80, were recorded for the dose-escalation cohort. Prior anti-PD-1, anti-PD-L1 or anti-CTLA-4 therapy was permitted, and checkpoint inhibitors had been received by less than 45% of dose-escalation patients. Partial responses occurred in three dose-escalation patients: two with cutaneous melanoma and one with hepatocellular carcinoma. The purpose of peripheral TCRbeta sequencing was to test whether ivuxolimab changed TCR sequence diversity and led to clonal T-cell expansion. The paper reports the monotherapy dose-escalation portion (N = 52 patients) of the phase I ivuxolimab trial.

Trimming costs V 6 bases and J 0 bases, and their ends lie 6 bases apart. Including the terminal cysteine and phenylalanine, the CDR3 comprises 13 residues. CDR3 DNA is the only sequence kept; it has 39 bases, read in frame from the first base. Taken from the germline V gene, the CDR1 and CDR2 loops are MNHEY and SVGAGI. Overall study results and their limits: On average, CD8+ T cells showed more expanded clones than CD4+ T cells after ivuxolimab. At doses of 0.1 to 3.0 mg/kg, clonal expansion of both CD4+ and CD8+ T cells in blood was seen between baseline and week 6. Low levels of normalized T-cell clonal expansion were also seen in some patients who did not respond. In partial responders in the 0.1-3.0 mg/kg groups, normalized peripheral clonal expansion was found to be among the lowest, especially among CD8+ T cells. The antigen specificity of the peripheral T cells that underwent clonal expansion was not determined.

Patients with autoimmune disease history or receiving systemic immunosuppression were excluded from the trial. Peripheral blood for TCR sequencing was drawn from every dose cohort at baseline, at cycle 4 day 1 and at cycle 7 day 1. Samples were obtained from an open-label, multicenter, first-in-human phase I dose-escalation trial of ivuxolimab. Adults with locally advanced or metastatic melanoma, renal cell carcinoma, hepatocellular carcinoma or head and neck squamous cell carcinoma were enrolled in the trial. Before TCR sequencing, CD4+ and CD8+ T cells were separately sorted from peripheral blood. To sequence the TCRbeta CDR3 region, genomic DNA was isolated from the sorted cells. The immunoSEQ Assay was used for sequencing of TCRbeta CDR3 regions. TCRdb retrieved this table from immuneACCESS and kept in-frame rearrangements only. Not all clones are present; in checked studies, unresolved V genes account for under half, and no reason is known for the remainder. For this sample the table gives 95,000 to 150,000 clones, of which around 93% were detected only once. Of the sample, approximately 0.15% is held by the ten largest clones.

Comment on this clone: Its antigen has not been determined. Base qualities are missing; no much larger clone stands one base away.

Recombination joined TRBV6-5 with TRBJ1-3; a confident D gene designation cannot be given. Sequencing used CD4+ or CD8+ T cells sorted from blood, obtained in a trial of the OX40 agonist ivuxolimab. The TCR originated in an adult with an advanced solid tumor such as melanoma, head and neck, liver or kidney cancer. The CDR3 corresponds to CASRSNSGNTIYF. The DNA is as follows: TGTGCCAGCAGGTCGAACTCTGGAAACACCATATATTTT.